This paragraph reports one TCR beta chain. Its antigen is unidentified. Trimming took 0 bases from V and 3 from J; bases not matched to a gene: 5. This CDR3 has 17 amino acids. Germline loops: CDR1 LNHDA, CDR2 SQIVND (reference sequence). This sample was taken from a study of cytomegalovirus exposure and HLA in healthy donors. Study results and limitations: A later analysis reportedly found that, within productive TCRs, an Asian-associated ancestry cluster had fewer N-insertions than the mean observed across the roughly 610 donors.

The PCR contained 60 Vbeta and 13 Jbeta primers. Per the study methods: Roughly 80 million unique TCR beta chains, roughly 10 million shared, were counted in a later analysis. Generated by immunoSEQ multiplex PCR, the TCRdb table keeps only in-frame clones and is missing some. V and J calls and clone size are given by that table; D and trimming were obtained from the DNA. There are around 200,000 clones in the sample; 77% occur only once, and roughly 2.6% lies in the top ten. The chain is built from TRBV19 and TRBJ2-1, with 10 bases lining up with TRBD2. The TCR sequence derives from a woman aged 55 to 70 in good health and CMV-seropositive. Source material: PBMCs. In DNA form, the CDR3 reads TGTGCCAGTAGTATAGAGGGGAGCGGGGGGGACTACAATGAGCAGTTCTTC. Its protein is CASSIEGSGGDYNEQFF.